This T cell receptor (beta chain) was captured by sequencing in a study of cytomegalovirus exposure and HLA in healthy donors. Across the study: Inside one of the first data releases sat about 85 million unique TCRs taken from HLA-typed donors.

Primers: 60 Vbeta forward and 13 Jbeta reverse. Assay: immunoSEQ multiplex PCR; the TCRdb copy retains only in-frame clones and omits some. The profile shows approximately 120,000 clones, approximately 73% of them singletons. This CDR3 is built from 19 residues. V lost 0 bases and J lost 2; bases outside the gene matches: 15. Germline V gene lookup returns CDR1 LNHNV and CDR2 YYDKDF (reference sequence). Healthy individuals who donated bone marrow served as the donors. For this clone: The antigen is unknown.

Study-wide findings and caveats: Previous analysis showed most TCR beta V segments were productive about 87% or about 30% of the time. In a later analysis, TCR association rates varied by HLA locus: DRB1 most, HLA-C fewest.

The receptor comes from a man aged 40-50 years in good health and CMV-seronegative. The V call is TRBV15, the J call TRBJ2-7, with 8 bases aligning to TRBD2. What was sequenced was PBMCs. The CDR3: CATSRDIPRPGTRPYEQYF. The CDR3 DNA reads as TGTGCCACCAGCAGAGATATTCCTAGACCCGGGACTAGGCCCTACGAGCAGTACTTC.